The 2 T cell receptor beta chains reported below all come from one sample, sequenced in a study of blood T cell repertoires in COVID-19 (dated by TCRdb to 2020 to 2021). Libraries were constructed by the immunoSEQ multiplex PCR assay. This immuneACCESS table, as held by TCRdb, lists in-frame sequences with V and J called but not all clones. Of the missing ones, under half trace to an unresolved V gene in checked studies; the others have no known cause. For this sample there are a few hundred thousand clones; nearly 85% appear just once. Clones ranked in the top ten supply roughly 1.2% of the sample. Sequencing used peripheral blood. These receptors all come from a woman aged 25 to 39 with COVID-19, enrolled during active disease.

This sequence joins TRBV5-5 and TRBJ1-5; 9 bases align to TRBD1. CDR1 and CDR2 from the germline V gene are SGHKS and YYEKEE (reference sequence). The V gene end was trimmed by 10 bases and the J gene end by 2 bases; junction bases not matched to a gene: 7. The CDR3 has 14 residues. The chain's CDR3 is CAGLQGAGNQPQHF. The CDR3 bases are TGTGCCGGTTTACAGGGGGCTGGCAATCAGCCCCAGCATTTT.

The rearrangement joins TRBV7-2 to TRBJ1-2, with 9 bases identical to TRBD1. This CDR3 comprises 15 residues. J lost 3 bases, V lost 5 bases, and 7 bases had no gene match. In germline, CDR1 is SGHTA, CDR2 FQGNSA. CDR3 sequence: CASSPTGQGYYGYTF. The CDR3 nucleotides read TGTGCCAGCAGCCCCACGGGACAGGGTTACTATGGCTACACCTTC.